These 22 T cell receptor beta chains came from one sample sequenced in a study of control samples from healthy donors and cancer patients. Clones were read by immunoSEQ multiplex PCR, and TCRdb kept only the in-frame ones, dropping some. Seen here are about 140,000 clones, around nine tenths observed once, and the top ten hold roughly 1.7%. Specimen: blood. The receptors stem from a young man in good health.

The gene calls are TRBV7-9 and TRBJ2-3; no definite D call. The V gene's germline CDR1 is SEHNR and CDR2 FQNEAQ (reference sequence). The V gene lost 5 bases and the J gene lost 0 bases, with 24 bases spanning the gap. This CDR3 has 19 amino acids. The CDR3 sequence: CASSPTPGPGRSSTDTQYF. The DNA of the CDR3 is TGTGCCAGCAGCCCGACACCGGGCCCCGGCAGGTCTAGCACAGATACGCAGTATTTT.

CDR3 region: CATSQGGQPQHF. CDR3 in DNA: TGTGCCACCAGTCAAGGGGGCCAGCCCCAGCATTTT. This chain connects TRBV24-1 to TRBJ1-5; TRBD1 matches 7 bases. V trimming: 6 bases; J trimming: 7 bases; junction bases outside the gene matches: 2. From germline, CDR1 is KGHDR and CDR2 SFDVKD. The CDR3 runs 12 residues.

In DNA, the CDR3 is TGTGCCAGCAGAACACAGGGGGCGTGGACCGGGGAGCTGTTTTTT. Protein product: CASRTQGAWTGELFF. This rearrangement joins TRBV28 to TRBJ2-2, with TRBD1 identical over 9 bases. CDR1 MDHEN and CDR2 SYDVKM come from the germline V gene. The CDR3 runs 15 residues. With V trimmed by 6 bases and J by 5 bases, 7 bases remained unmatched.

The genes are TRBV7-2 and TRBJ1-5; unclear D gene. The germline V and J ends were trimmed by 7 bases and 2 bases, with 12 bases remaining between them. The germline CDR1 and CDR2 sequences are SGHTA and FQGNSA. The CDR3 contains 14 residues. CDR3 bases: TGTGCCAGCAATCTCCACAATGGCAATCAGCCCCAGCATTTT. It translates to CASNLHNGNQPQHF.

The CDR3 DNA reads as TGTGCCAGCAGCCCGGGACAGTTCCGCGAGCAGTACTTC. It yields the protein CASSPGQFREQYF. The V gene is TRBV13, the J gene TRBJ2-7, with 7 bases lining up with TRBD1. V dropped 5 bases and J dropped 6; count of bases not matched to a gene: 7. The CDR3 covers 13 residues. Looked up from germline, CDR1 is PRHDT and CDR2 is FYEKMQ (reference sequence).

This chain links TRBV28 with TRBJ2-7; D gene ambiguous. The V end lost 2 bases, the J end lost 4 bases, and 6 bases lay between the germline ends. Germline assignment: CDR1 MDHEN and CDR2 SYDVKM. The CDR3 is 12 residues long. The CDR3 DNA reads as TGTGCCAGCAGTTTACCCGGGTACGAGCAGTACTTC. This gives the protein CASSLPGYEQYF.

J is TRBJ1-5 and V is TRBV6-5; D gene unclear. Germline V gene data show CDR1 as MNHEY and CDR2 as SVGAGI. The ends were cut back, 0 bases at V and 6 bases at J, with 6 bases in the middle. This CDR3 contains 13 residues. CDR3 sequence: CASSYSNAQPQHF. The CDR3 DNA reads TGTGCCAGCAGTTACTCGAACGCTCAGCCCCAGCATTTT.

J is TRBJ1-1 and V is TRBV19, with D perhaps TRBD1 (5 bases). The CDR3 contains 14 residues. V dropped 3 bases and J dropped 6 bases, with 14 bases sitting between them. Germline-derived CDR1 and CDR2 are LNHDA and SQIVND (reference sequence). The CDR3 region is CASSIRQPRPEAFF. The CDR3 DNA is TGTGCCAGTAGTATTAGACAGCCCCGGCCTGAAGCTTTCTTT.

The chain joins TRBV9 to TRBJ2-2, with 7 bases matching TRBD2. CDR1 and CDR2 (germline): SGDLS, YYNGEE. Germline trimming cut 0 bases from V and 0 bases from J; bases unmatched to any gene: 2. The CDR3 length is 16 residues. The CDR3 bases are TGTGCCAGCAGCGTAGTAAGCGGGACGAACACCGGGGAGCTGTTTTTT. Translated: CASSVVSGTNTGELFF.

This clone has a handful of counts. The J gene is TRBJ1-6, the V gene TRBV20-1, with D unresolved. The CDR3 has 11 amino acids. Between the trimmed V and J ends, which lost 2 bases and 13 bases, there was a span of 9 bases. Per germline, CDR1 DFQATT and CDR2 SNEGSKA (reference sequence). CDR3 sequence (DNA): TGCAGTGCTAGATACGTGGGGCCCCTCCACTTT. It codes for CSARYVGPLHF.

The rearrangement links TRBV7-2 to TRBJ2-7; D is perhaps TRBD1 (6 bases). Germline CDR1 SGHTA, CDR2 FQGNSA. V was trimmed by 6 bases and J by 2 bases, leaving 17 bases between them. The CDR3 length is 15 residues. The CDR3 here is CASSPRQAGAYEQYF. The CDR3 bases are TGTGCCAGCAGTCCTCGACAGGCCGGTGCCTACGAGCAGTACTTC.

This chain uses TRBV7-9 with TRBJ2-7; D might be TRBD1 (6 bases). The V gene's germline CDR1 is SEHNR and CDR2 FQNEAQ (reference sequence). CDR3 length: 16 amino acids. The V end lost 4 bases, the J end lost 5 bases, and 21 bases lay between the germline ends. CDR3 residues: CASSSREPGVGDEQYF. The CDR3 bases are TGTGCCAGCAGCTCCCGGGAACCAGGGGTTGGGGACGAGCAGTACTTC. Filled out from reference TRBV7-9 and TRBJ2-7, the complete variable domain reads DTGVSQNPRHKITKRGQNVTFRCDPISEHNRLYWYRQTLGQGPEFLTYFQNEAQLEKSRLLSDRFSAERPKGSFSTLEIQRTEQGDSAMYLCASSSREPGVGDEQYFGPGTRLTVT.

As to this clone: Within the sample, other DNA sequences also encode this same CDR3. This sequence joins TRBV6-5 and TRBJ1-5; D might be TRBD1 (5 bases). Per germline, CDR1 MNHEY and CDR2 SVGAGI. Trimming removed 8 bases at V and 1 base at J, with 6 bases between. The CDR3 has 12 amino acids. The CDR3 sequence is CASRDSNQPQHF. The CDR3 nucleotides read TGTGCCAGCCGGGACAGCAATCAGCCCCAGCATTTT.

The chain uses TRBV19 and TRBJ2-3; weak D call: TRBD2 (6 bases). The V end was cut by 8 bases, the J end by 0 bases, with 12 bases between. The CDR3 length is 14 residues. Germline V gene data show CDR1 as LNHDA and CDR2 as SQIVND (reference sequence). CDR3 region: CASRLELSTDTQYF. DNA for the CDR3: TGTGCCAGTCGACTAGAGCTTAGCACAGATACGCAGTATTTT.

The V gene is TRBV6-1, the J gene TRBJ1-4; 10 bases agree with TRBD1. There are 16 residues in the CDR3. Germline values: CDR1 MNHNS, CDR2 SASEGT. V dropped 2 bases and J dropped 6; count of bases not matched to a gene: 6. The CDR3 sequence is CASSESPGTGDEKLFF. The CDR3 DNA reads TGTGCCAGCAGTGAATCCCCCGGGACAGGGGATGAAAAACTGTTTTTT.

The V gene is TRBV3-1 (or the pseudogene TRBV3-2), the J gene TRBJ2-1, with 10 positions matching TRBD1. V lost 3 bases to trimming and J lost 6 bases; unmatched junction nucleotides: 17. The CDR3 is 19 residues long. Germline assignment: CDR1 LGHDT and CDR2 YNNKEL (reference sequence). This CDR3 is CASSHVTDRGQGPGNEQFF. The CDR3 nucleotides read TGTGCCAGCAGCCACGTTACGGATAGGGGACAGGGGCCGGGCAATGAGCAGTTCTTC.

V and J are TRBV7-9 and TRBJ1-4, with D possibly TRBD1 on 5 matching bases. Trimming stripped 5 bases from V and 13 bases from J, with 20 bases between. CDR3 length equals 14 residues. CDR1 is SEHNR and CDR2 is FQNEAQ in the germline V gene (reference sequence). The CDR3 sequence is CASSPFTGDRRLFF. The CDR3 region has the DNA TGTGCCAGCAGCCCCTTCACCGGGGACCGGCGACTGTTTTTT.

The V gene is TRBV28, the J gene TRBJ2-1, with D perhaps matching TRBD1 (6 bases). The CDR3 is 13 amino acids. Between the trimmed V and J ends, which lost 2 bases and 8 bases, there was a span of 10 bases. Looked up from germline, CDR1 is MDHEN and CDR2 is SYDVKM. CDR3 region: CASSLPHRDEQFF. The CDR3 region has the DNA TGTGCCAGCAGTTTACCGCACAGGGATGAGCAGTTCTTC. Full variable domain (rest looked up from reference TRBV28 and TRBJ2-1): DVKVTQSSRYLVKRTGEKVFLECVQDMDHENMFWYRQDPGLGLRLIYFSYDVKMKEKGDIPEGYSVSREKKERFSLILESASTNQTSMYLCASSLPHRDEQFFGPGTRLTVL.

A single count supports this clone. V usage is TRBV6-2 or TRBV6-3 and J usage is TRBJ2-5, with a weak D call TRBD1 (6 bases). V shed 6 bases and J shed 4 bases, with 9 bases lying between them. CDR1 MNHEY and CDR2 SVGEGT come from the germline V gene. The CDR3 is 12 residues long. The CDR3 is CASSWGRETQYF. Here the CDR3 DNA reads TGTGCCAGCAGCTGGGGGCGAGAGACCCAGTACTTC.

The V call is TRBV28, the J call TRBJ1-2; D is uncertain. Germline V CDR1 and CDR2: MDHEN, SYDVKM. CDR3 size: 13 residues. With 2 bases removed from V and 3 bases from J, the gap between germline ends came to 7 bases. The CDR3 DNA reads TGTGCCAGCAGTTTAGGCAGGCACTATGGCTACACCTTC. Encoded protein: CASSLGRHYGYTF.

This chain connects TRBV28 to TRBJ2-2; D remains ambiguous. The CDR3 loop spans 15 amino acids. Germline lookup yields CDR1 MDHEN and CDR2 SYDVKM. Trimming left V 3 bases short and J 1 base short, with 9 bases between. In DNA, the CDR3 is TGTGCCAGCAGTTTGTACACGGTGAACACCGGGGAGCTGTTTTTT. It codes for CASSLYTVNTGELFF.

In DNA form, the CDR3 reads TGTGCCAGCAGTTATGGGGATACCGGCACTGAAGCTTTCTTT. Translated, it gives CASSYGDTGTEAFF. The V gene is TRBV28, the J gene TRBJ1-1; D is undetermined. The CDR3 is 14 residues long. Germline V gives CDR1 MDHEN, CDR2 SYDVKM. V lost 4 bases and J lost 4, with 13 bases in between.